This entry lists 8 T cell receptor beta chains sequenced from one sample in a study of T cell changes during pregnancy in multiple sclerosis. The method was immunoSEQ multiplex PCR; TCRdb's version includes in-frame clones alone and lacks a portion of them. This sample carries 50,000 to 65,000 clones, 93% of them seen once, and the ten largest clones take 2.5% to 4%. The specimen comprised CD8+ T cells from peripheral blood mononuclear cells, sampled in the second trimester of pregnancy. The receptor set was obtained from a female donor with multiple sclerosis, enrolled in a pregnancy study.

The rearrangement uses TRBV7-9 and TRBJ2-7; TRBD2 agrees at 10 bases. Germline lookup yields CDR1 SEHNR and CDR2 FQNEAQ (reference sequence). The CDR3 runs 16 residues. The junction had 3 bases not matched to a gene; V was cut back by 1 base and J by 0 bases. CDR3 region: CASSLGASGSSYEQYF. The CDR3 region has the DNA TGTGCCAGCAGCTTAGGTGCTAGCGGGAGCTCCTACGAGCAGTACTTC. Filled out from reference TRBV7-9 and TRBJ2-7, the complete variable domain reads DTGVSQNPRHKITKRGQNVTFRCDPISEHNRLYWYRQTLGQGPEFLTYFQNEAQLEKSRLLSDRFSAERPKGSFSTLEIQRTEQGDSAMYLCASSLGASGSSYEQYFGPGTRLTVT.

The chain is built from TRBV27 and TRBJ1-5; maybe TRBD1 (6 bases). V was clipped by 0 bases and J by 2 bases, with 8 bases between them. The CDR3 is 15 residues long. The germline CDR1 and CDR2 sequences are MNHEY and SMNVEV (reference sequence). CDR3 sequence: CASSLSGGRNQPQHF. CDR3 coding DNA: TGTGCCAGCAGTTTATCGGGGGGGCGCAATCAGCCCCAGCATTTT.

This rearrangement joins TRBV4-1 to TRBJ2-5; 10 bases are shared with TRBD1. From germline, CDR1 is MGHRA and CDR2 YSYEKL. Trimming took 2 bases from V and 3 from J; bases not matched to a gene: 3. There are 15 residues in the CDR3. For the CDR3, the DNA is TGCGCCAGCAGCCAACACGGGACAGGGGAAGAGACCCAGTACTTC. This gives the protein CASSQHGTGEETQYF.

The chain links TRBV28 to TRBJ1-3; possible D gene TRBD1, 6 bases. V dropped 5 bases and J dropped 3 bases, with 11 bases sitting between them. The CDR3 length is 14 residues. CDR1 is MDHEN and CDR2 is SYDVKM in the germline V gene. This CDR3 is CASSLTGSGNTIYF. CDR3 nucleotides: TGTGCCAGCAGTCTCACAGGGAGTGGAAACACCATATATTTT.

This rearrangement joins TRBV19 to TRBJ1-1, with 8 bases lining up with TRBD1. V trimming: 5 bases; J trimming: 3 bases; junction bases outside the gene matches: 2. Germline CDR1 LNHDA, CDR2 SQIVND (reference sequence). This CDR3 contains 13 residues. The DNA of the CDR3 is TGTGCCAGTAGTTTGGGACAGGACACTGAAGCTTTCTTT. This gives the protein CASSLGQDTEAFF.

This clone came up once. The genes are TRBV5-4 and TRBJ2-5, with 7 positions matching TRBD2. The V gene's germline CDR1 is SGHNT and CDR2 YYREEE (reference sequence). The J segment lost 5 bases and the V segment lost 7 bases, leaving 8 bases of the junction unmatched. This CDR3 region has 13 residues. The CDR3 here is CASLPAGEETQYF. CDR3 coding DNA: TGTGCCAGCCTCCCGGCGGGAGAGGAGACCCAGTACTTC.

This chain uses TRBV7-3 with TRBJ2-3; TRBD2 matches 8 bases. The CDR3 is made up of 16 amino acids. The germline gives CDR1 SGHTA, CDR2 FQGTGA. V gave up 5 bases and J gave up 5 bases; unmatched junction bases: 12. CDR3 sequence (DNA): TGTGCCAGCAGCCCAGACTCGGGACTAGTGTTAGATACGCAGTATTTT. It encodes CASSPDSGLVLDTQYF. The complete variable domain, with remaining parts taken from reference TRBV7-3 and TRBJ2-3, reads GAGVSQTPSNKVTEKGKYVELRCDPISGHTALYWYRQSLGQGPEFLIYFQGTGAADDSGLPNDRFFAVRPEGSVSTLKIQRTERGDSAVYLCASSPDSGLVLDTQYFGPGTRLTVL.

The J gene is TRBJ2-5, the V gene TRBV21-1; TRBD2 was called by the table and not checked on the DNA. TRBV21-1 is recorded as a pseudogene. This CDR3 comprises 12 residues. This CDR3 reads CASSIFQETQYF. DNA of the CDR3: TGTGCCAGCAGCATCTTTCAAGAGACCCAGTACTTC.